This T cell receptor beta chain is from a study of blood T cell repertoires in COVID-19. The data were produced by immunoSEQ multiplex PCR, yet TCRdb's version contains in-frame clones alone and is incomplete. The data hold 65,000 to 85,000 clones, with approximately 89% observed a single time. Between the trimmed V and J ends, which lost 5 bases and 3 bases, there was a span of 13 bases. Germline V gene data show CDR1 as LGHNA and CDR2 as YSLEER. The CDR3 sequence is 14 residues long. This chain joins TRBV4-3 and TRBJ1-2; maybe TRBD1 (6 bases). Sequenced material: peripheral blood. The sequence derives from a human donor in a cohort sampled during active COVID-19. CDR3 loop: CASSYREGDYGYTF. DNA for the CDR3: TGCGCCAGCAGCTACAGGGAAGGGGACTATGGCTACACCTTC.